This TCR beta chain was captured in a study of T-cell memory formation after mild COVID-19. Only a few counts were recorded for this clonotype. The germline V and J ends were trimmed by 4 bases and 1 base, with 26 bases remaining between them. CDR3 length: 20 amino acids. The germline V gene encodes CDR1 KGHDR and CDR2 SFDVKD. TCRdb passed the 5' RACE reads through MiXCR, listing each CDR3 protein once. The sample records tens of thousands of distinct CDR3 sequences, over 15% being singletons. The sequenced sample was PBMCs or a T cell subset sorted from them (not recorded which). The chain joins TRBV24-1 to TRBJ2-3; D may correspond to TRBD1 or TRBD2 (5 bases each). The receptor's source is an adult woman who had mild COVID-19 (a few samples of this study predate the infection). Cell type and time point are not known. The CDR3 DNA sequence: TGTGCCACCAGTGACGCCGTGCAGGAAAGTGAAAGGGGACGCACAGATACGCAGTATTTT. It is translated as CATSDAVQESERGRTDTQYF.